Presented here are 9 T cell receptor beta chains from one specimen sequenced in a study of T cell responses to AZD1222 COVID-19 vaccine. Sequenced by immunoSEQ multiplex PCR; TCRdb stores in-frame clones only, minus some. The repertoire holds about 150,000 clones, with roughly 91% as singletons. Sequencing was performed on peripheral blood, taken on day 0 of AZD1222 vaccination. Source of these receptors: an adult in good health.

The chain employs TRBV10-3 and TRBJ2-7; 8 bases line up with TRBD1. J gave up 5 bases and V 4 bases, and 4 bases lay outside the gene matches. CDR1 and CDR2 (germline): ENHRY, SYGVKD. The CDR3 is 13 residues long. CDR3 protein: CAISVDRGNEQYF. In nucleotides, the CDR3 is TGTGCCATCAGTGTCGACAGGGGTAACGAGCAGTACTTC.

This chain uses TRBV30 with TRBJ1-2; maybe TRBD1 (6 bases). CDR1 is GTSNPN, CDR2 SVGIG, per germline (reference sequence). This CDR3 has 13 amino acids. V was pared by 5 bases and J by 4 bases, with 14 bases between. The CDR3 reads CAWHHRARYGYTF. CDR3 sequence (DNA): TGTGCCTGGCACCACAGGGCCCGCTATGGCTACACCTTC.

V and J are TRBV27 and TRBJ1-1, with D perhaps TRBD1 (5 bases). Between the trimmed V and J ends, which lost 5 bases and 6 bases, there was a span of 22 bases. This CDR3 comprises 16 residues. CDR1 is MNHEY and CDR2 is SMNVEV in the germline V gene (reference sequence). CDR3 DNA: TGTGCCAGCAGTATCGTCCAATACGGTGGGGCCGCTGAAGCTTTCTTT. This codes for CASSIVQYGGAAEAFF.

The genes are TRBV4-2 and TRBJ1-2; no clear D. There are 15 residues in the CDR3. Trimming removed 0 bases at V and 2 bases at J, with 10 bases between. CDR1 and CDR2 from the germline V gene are LGHNA and YNFKEQ. The CDR3 bases are TGTGCCAGCAGCCAAGATAATACAAACAACTATGGCTACACCTTC. Protein sequence: CASSQDNTNNYGYTF.

The chain employs TRBV2 and TRBJ1-4; D is ambiguous. CDR1 and CDR2 (germline): SNHLY, FYNNEI. This CDR3 has 12 amino acids. The V gene lost 4 bases and the J gene lost 8 bases, with 8 bases spanning the gap. The DNA for the CDR3 is TGTGCCAGCAGTGTCGGAACCGAAAAACTGTTTTTT. Its protein is CASSVGTEKLFF. Full variable domain (rest looked up from reference TRBV2 and TRBJ1-4): EPEVTQTPSHQVTQMGQEVILRCVPISNHLYFYWYRQILGQKVEFLVSFYNNEISEKSEIFDDQFSVERPDGSNFTLKIRSTKLEDSAMYFCASSVGTEKLFFGSGTQLSVL.

The chain combines TRBV27 with TRBJ2-1; D gene ambiguous. Germline values: CDR1 MNHEY, CDR2 SMNVEV (reference sequence). Trimming removed 6 bases from V and 7 bases from J, with 16 bases in between. The CDR3 covers 14 residues. This chain's CDR3 is CASSKSVLGNEQFF. The CDR3 nucleotides are TGTGCCAGCAGCAAATCTGTGCTGGGGAATGAGCAGTTCTTC.

In its sample, this clone was seen once. This chain uses TRBV4-1 with TRBJ2-3; the D gene is possibly TRBD1 (6 bases). Germline-derived CDR1 and CDR2 are MGHRA and YSYEKL. The length of the CDR3 is 16 residues. V lost 3 bases and J lost 5, with 18 bases in between. The CDR3 sequence: CASSQTRAGAGDTQYF. CDR3 nucleotide sequence: TGCGCCAGCAGCCAGACGCGTGCAGGGGCCGGAGATACGCAGTATTTT.

V gene TRBV9 combines with J gene TRBJ2-2; unclear D gene. V was trimmed by 4 bases and J by 3 bases, leaving 4 bases between them. The CDR3 has 12 amino acids. The V gene's germline CDR1 is SGDLS and CDR2 YYNGEE. The CDR3: CASSPYTGELFF. The CDR3 nucleotides read TGTGCCAGCAGCCCCTACACCGGGGAGCTGTTTTTT.

This chain connects TRBV28 to TRBJ2-1, with 7 nucleotides matching TRBD1. This CDR3 contains 12 residues. Per the germline V gene, CDR1 is MDHEN and CDR2 is SYDVKM. The trim removed 8 bases at V and 5 bases at J, leaving 3 bases unmatched. CDR3 DNA sequence: TGTGCCAGCGGGACAGCCAACAATGAGCAGTTCTTC. Protein product: CASGTANNEQFF.